The clone carrying this TCR beta chain appeared a few times. The antigen is not known. Germline V lookup: CDR1 LNHDA, CDR2 SQIVND (reference sequence). The CDR3 contains 15 residues. V dropped 4 bases and J dropped 1; count of bases not matched to a gene: 3. What was sequenced were expressed TCRB transcripts, since all of the isolated RNA had been reverse transcribed. Sequencing used immunoSEQ multiplex PCR; TCRdb keeps in-frame clones, though not all of them. This sample has over 500,000 clones; around 15% occur once, and the top ten carry about 0.097%. The data are from a study of beta chain features in type 1 diabetes. Study-wide results and caveats: Healthy donors had naive, central memory and Treg TCRB repertoires that appeared less similar than those seen among patients.

The authors obtained over 95% purity in all sorted populations. This chain links TRBV19 with TRBJ2-1, with 8 nucleotides matching TRBD1. The TCR was taken from a man between 18 and 29 years old in good health. Sequences were obtained from naive CD4+ T cells from blood. The CDR3 nucleotides are TGTGCCAGTAGTAGACAGGGGCTTTCCTACAATGAGCAGTTCTTC. As protein: CASSRQGLSYNEQFF.